One and the same sample provided the 11 T cell receptor beta chains below, sequenced in a study of a mutant IDH1 vaccine in newly diagnosed glioma. Time point given: week 5, during vaccination. A single vaccine dose contained 300 ug of mutant IDH1 20-mer peptide, and topical imiquimod was used with it. The antigens these receptors bind are not known. Repertoires were generated with immunoSEQ multiplex PCR, while TCRdb's copy carries only in-frame clones and drops some. The sample records about 26,000 clones, 70% to 85% being singletons. The sample in question was PBMCs, obtained from a glioma patient whose treatment included an IDH1 peptide vaccine. The receptor set was obtained from a man aged 35 to 55 with glioma. Some clones in this sample may be carry-over from other donors' samples.

This clone was seen just once. The genes are TRBV7-8 and TRBJ1-4, with TRBD1 identical over 8 bases. The germline CDR1 and CDR2 sequences are SGHVS and FQNEAQ. CDR3 length: 15 amino acids. The V segment lost 0 bases and the J segment 7 bases; nucleotides outside the gene matches: 4. CDR3 sequence reads: CASSLATGAIEKLFF. The CDR3, as DNA: TGTGCCAGCAGCTTAGCGACAGGGGCGATTGAAAAACTGTTTTTT.

The sample holds a few counts of this clone. This chain uses TRBV15 with TRBJ1-5, with D unclear. Deletions cut 0 bases from V and 12 bases from J, with 15 bases between. CDR3 length: 14 residues. CDR1 and CDR2 (germline): LNHNV, YYDKDF (reference sequence). The CDR3 coding sequence is TGTGCCACCAGCAGAGATGCGACCCCGGAGCGCCAGCATTTT. Its protein product is CATSRDATPERQHF.

The rearrangement joins TRBV13 to TRBJ2-7; D uncertain. V lost 2 bases to trimming and J lost 2 bases, with 7 bases between them. Germline V CDR1 and CDR2: PRHDT, FYEKMQ (reference sequence). CDR3 length equals 13 residues. This CDR3 reads CASSLRTAYEQYF. The CDR3 DNA reads as TGTGCCAGCAGCTTAAGGACGGCCTACGAGCAGTACTTC.

This chain connects TRBV4-2 to TRBJ1-1; perhaps TRBD1 as D (5 bases). CDR3 length: 13 residues. V was pared by 4 bases and J by 10 bases, with 16 bases between. Germline V gene sequence: CDR1 LGHNA, CDR2 YNFKEQ. The CDR3 DNA follows: TGTGCCAGCAGCCTCCAGGCGGGGCTTGGAGCTTTCTTT. Residues: CASSLQAGLGAFF.

The chain employs TRBV5-1 and TRBJ2-1; 9 bases fit TRBD1. The V and J ends lost 0 bases and 7 bases, in that order; junction bases with no gene match: 11. This CDR3 contains 17 residues. Germline V gene data show CDR1 as SGHRS and CDR2 as YFSETQ. The CDR3 loop reads CASSLELLGQGGNEQFF. DNA for the CDR3: TGCGCCAGCAGCTTGGAATTACTGGGACAGGGCGGGAATGAGCAGTTCTTC.

This rearrangement joins TRBV4-1 to TRBJ2-5; D perhaps matches TRBD2 (6 bases). This CDR3 comprises 17 residues. The ends were cut back, 4 bases at V and 10 bases at J, with 28 bases in the middle. Germline-derived CDR1 and CDR2 are MGHRA and YSYEKL. CDR3: CASSPRQAASALGGQYF. CDR3 nucleotide sequence: TGCGCCAGCAGCCCGCGCCAGGCCGCAAGCGCCCTGGGAGGCCAGTACTTC.

The chain couples TRBV9 to TRBJ2-1; maybe TRBD1 (6 bases). This CDR3 has 15 amino acids. V lost 0 bases, J lost 0 bases, and 7 bases lay in between. The germline V gene encodes CDR1 SGDLS and CDR2 YYNGEE. The CDR3 DNA reads TGTGCCAGCAGCGTAGGGGGGCCCTCCTACAATGAGCAGTTCTTC. This sequence encodes CASSVGGPSYNEQFF.

This chain uses TRBV5-4 with TRBJ2-2, with TRBD1 identical over 9 bases. CDR1 is SGHNT, CDR2 YYREEE, per germline (reference sequence). V lost 4 bases and J lost 3; bases outside the gene matches: 4. The length of the CDR3 is 15 residues. The CDR3, as DNA: TGTGCCAGCAGCAAGCGGGACAGGGACACCGGGGAGCTGTTTTTT. Its translation is CASSKRDRDTGELFF.

The gene calls are TRBV5-1 and TRBJ1-1; D might be TRBD1 (6 bases). The CDR3 runs 15 residues. The ends were cut back, 1 base at V and 6 bases at J, with 16 bases in the middle. Germline CDR1 SGHRS, CDR2 YFSETQ. The CDR3 sequence is CASSLLGGASAEAFF. CDR3 sequence (DNA): TGCGCCAGCAGCTTGTTGGGGGGCGCGAGCGCTGAAGCTTTCTTT.

This sequence joins TRBV7-9 and TRBJ1-1, with no clear D. The V and J ends lost 6 bases and 5 bases respectively, with 16 bases between them. Germline CDR1 and CDR2: SEHNR and FQNEAQ (reference sequence). This CDR3 comprises 14 residues. The CDR3 loop reads CASRPQPGSTEAFF. Written as DNA, the CDR3 is TGTGCCAGCAGGCCCCAGCCGGGTTCTACTGAAGCTTTCTTT.

This sequence joins TRBV7-2 and TRBJ1-5; no clear D. The CDR3 runs 15 residues. Germline V gives CDR1 SGHTA, CDR2 FQGNSA. The V and J ends lost 1 base and 9 bases respectively, with 16 bases between them. The CDR3 nucleotides are TGTGCCAGCAGCTTAGTAAGGTCAGCAAGTCGGCCCCAGCATTTT. Translation gives CASSLVRSASRPQHF.